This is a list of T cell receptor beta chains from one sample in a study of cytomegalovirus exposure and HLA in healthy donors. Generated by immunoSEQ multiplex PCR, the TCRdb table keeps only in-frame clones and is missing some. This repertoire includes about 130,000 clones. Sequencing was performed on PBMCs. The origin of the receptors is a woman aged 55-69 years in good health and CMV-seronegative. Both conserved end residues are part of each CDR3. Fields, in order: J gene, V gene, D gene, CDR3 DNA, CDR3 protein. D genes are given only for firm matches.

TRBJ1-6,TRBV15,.,TGTGCCACCAGCAGAGACCCGGGGGGGAATTCACCCCTCCACTTT,CATSRDPGGNSPLHF
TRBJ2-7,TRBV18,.,TGTGCCAGCTCACCAACAGGAGTCGAGCAGTACTTC,CASSPTGVEQYF
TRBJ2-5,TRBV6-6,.,TGTGCCAGCAGTTTGGTGGGATGGGGACAAAACTTC,CASSLVGWGQNF
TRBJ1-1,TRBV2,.,TGTGCCAGCAGGGACTTCGGGGACACTGAAGCTTTCTTT,CASRDFGDTEAFF
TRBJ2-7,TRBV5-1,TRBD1,TGCGCCAGCAGTAACCGGGACAGAGACTCCTACGAGCAGTACTTC,CASSNRDRDSYEQYF
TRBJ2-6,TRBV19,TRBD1,TGTGCCAGTAAACCCCCGGGACAGGGGATTGCTGGGGCCAACGTCCTGACTTTC,CASKPPGQGIAGANVLTF
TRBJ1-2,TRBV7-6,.,TGTGCCAGCAGCTCCCACCCCCTCGTACAGGGAGCTACTAACTATGGCTACACCTTC,CASSSHPLVQGATNYGYTF
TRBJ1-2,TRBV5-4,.,TGTGCCAGCAGCTTGGGCAGGGTGGGTTATGGCTACACCTTC,CASSLGRVGYGYTF
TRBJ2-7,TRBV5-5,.,TGTGCCAGCAGCCTACCGGGACTCGGCACAGAGCAGTACTTC,CASSLPGLGTEQYF
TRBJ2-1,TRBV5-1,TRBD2,TGCGCCAGCAGCTTGGGCAATCGTCATCCGGGAGGGATCAATGAGCAGTTCTTC,CASSLGNRHPGGINEQFF
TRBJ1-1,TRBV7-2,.,TGTGCCAGCAGCCGCGACTACACTGAAGCTTTCTTT,CASSRDYTEAFF
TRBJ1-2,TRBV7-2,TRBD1,TGTGCCAGCAGCTTAGGGACAGGATGGATGGTAGGCTACACCTTC,CASSLGTGWMVGYTF
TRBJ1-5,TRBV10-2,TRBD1,TGCGCCAGCAGGGACAGGGGTTATCAGCCCCAGCATTTT,CASRDRGYQPQHF
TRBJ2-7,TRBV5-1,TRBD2,TGCGCCAGCAGCTCCTGGACGGGGTTCTTAGCGGGAGATGAGCAGTACTTC,CASSSWTGFLAGDEQYF
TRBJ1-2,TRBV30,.,TGTGCCTACCGACAGAACTATGGCTACACCTTC,CAYRQNYGYTF
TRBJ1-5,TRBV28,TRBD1,TGTGCCAGCAGTCAGACAGGGAATCAGCCCCAGCATTTT,CASSQTGNQPQHF
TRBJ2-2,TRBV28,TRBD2,TGTGCCAGCAGTTTCCTTCCCCTTCTAAGCGGGACTACCGGGGAGCTGTTTTTT,CASSFLPLLSGTTGELFF
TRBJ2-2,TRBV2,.,TGTGCCAGCAGTGAAATAGCGCCCGACACCGGGGAGCTGTTTTTT,CASSEIAPDTGELFF
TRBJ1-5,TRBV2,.,TGTGCCAGCAGTACAGATAGCAATCAGCCCCAGCATTTT,CASSTDSNQPQHF
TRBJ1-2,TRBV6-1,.,TGTGCCAGCGCGGCGGCAGGGGTAAGAGGCTACACCTTC,CASAAAGVRGYTF
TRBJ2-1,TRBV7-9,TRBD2,TGTGCCAGCAGCTTAGCCCGCGGGGGGTACAATGAGCAGTTCTTC,CASSLARGGYNEQFF
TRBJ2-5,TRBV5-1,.,TGCGCCAGCAGCTCAACCGGGACACTCGAGACCCAGTACTTC,CASSSTGTLETQYF
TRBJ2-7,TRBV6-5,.,TGTGCCAGCAGTCCGGGAGCCACGATCTACGAGCAGTACTTC,CASSPGATIYEQYF
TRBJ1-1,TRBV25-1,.,TGTGCCAGCAGTGCAAAATGGGACACGACGGTCGTGAACACTGAAGCTTTCTTT,CASSAKWDTTVVNTEAFF
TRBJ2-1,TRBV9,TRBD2,TGTGCCAGCAGCCCTAGCGGCTCATCCTACAATGAGCAGTTCTTC,CASSPSGSSYNEQFF
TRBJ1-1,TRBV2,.,TGTGCCAGCAGGTTAGTGAACACTGAAGCTTTCTTT,CASRLVNTEAFF
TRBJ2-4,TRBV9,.,TGTGCCAGCAGCGTAGGAGCCAACCTCGCCAAAAACATTCAGTACTTC,CASSVGANLAKNIQYF
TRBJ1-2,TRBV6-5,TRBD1,TGTGCCAGCATCCCCGGTCAGGGGGCGGGCTATGGCTACACCTTC,CASIPGQGAGYGYTF
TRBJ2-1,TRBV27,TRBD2,TGTGCCAGCAGTTTTATGGGGACTAGACTAGGCGAGCAGTTCTTC,CASSFMGTRLGEQFF